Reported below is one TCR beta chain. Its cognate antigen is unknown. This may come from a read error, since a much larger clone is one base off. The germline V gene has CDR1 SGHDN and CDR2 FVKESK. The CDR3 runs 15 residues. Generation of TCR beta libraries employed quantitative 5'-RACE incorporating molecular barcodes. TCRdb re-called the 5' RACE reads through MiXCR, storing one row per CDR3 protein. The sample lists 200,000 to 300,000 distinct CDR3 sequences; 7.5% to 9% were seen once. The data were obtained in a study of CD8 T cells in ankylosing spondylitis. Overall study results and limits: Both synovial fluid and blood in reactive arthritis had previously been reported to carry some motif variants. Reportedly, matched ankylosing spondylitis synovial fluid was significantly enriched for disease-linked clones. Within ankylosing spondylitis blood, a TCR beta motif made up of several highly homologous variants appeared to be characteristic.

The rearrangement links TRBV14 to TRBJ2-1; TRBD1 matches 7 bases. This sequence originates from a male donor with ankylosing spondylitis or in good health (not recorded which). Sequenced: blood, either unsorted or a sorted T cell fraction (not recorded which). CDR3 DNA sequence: TGTGCCAGCAGCTACGACAGGGCCCCCTACAATGACCAGTTCTTC. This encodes CASSYDRAPYNDQFF.